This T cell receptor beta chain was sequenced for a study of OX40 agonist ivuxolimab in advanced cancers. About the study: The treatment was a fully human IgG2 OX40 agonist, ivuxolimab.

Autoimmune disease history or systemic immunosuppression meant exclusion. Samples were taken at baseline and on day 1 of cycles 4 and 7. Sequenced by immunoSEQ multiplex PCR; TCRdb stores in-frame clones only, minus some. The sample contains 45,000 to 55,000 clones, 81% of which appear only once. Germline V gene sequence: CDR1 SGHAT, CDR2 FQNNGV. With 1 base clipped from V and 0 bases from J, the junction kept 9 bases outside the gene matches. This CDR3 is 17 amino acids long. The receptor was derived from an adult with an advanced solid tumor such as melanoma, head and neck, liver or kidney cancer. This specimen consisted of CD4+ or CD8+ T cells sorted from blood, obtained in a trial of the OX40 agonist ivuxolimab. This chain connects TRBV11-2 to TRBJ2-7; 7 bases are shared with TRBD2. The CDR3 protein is CASSLAWRETFSYEQYF. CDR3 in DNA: TGTGCCAGCAGCTTAGCTTGGCGGGAGACCTTCTCCTACGAGCAGTACTTC.